The 16 T cell receptor beta chains in this list originate from one sample, sequenced in a study of blood T cell repertoires in COVID-19. Profiling relied on immunoSEQ multiplex PCR, and the TCRdb table lists in-frame clones only, not all of them. This sample carries over 65,000 clones, approximately 86% of them seen once, and the ten largest clones take 9% to 15%. The sample consisted of peripheral blood. These receptors all come from a human donor in a cohort sampled during active COVID-19.

This sequence joins TRBV21-1 and TRBJ2-7; the table's D call TRBD1 went unverified against the DNA. TRBV21-1 constitutes a pseudogene. The CDR3 runs 17 residues. This CDR3 is CASSRWDRGRIFYEQYF. The DNA for the CDR3 is TGTGCCAGCAGCAGGTGGGACAGGGGGCGTATTTTCTACGAGCAGTACTTC.

This chain joins TRBV4-1 and TRBJ2-3; the match to TRBD1 covers 10 bases. Germline CDR1 is MGHRA and CDR2 is YSYEKL. V shed 6 bases, J shed 0 bases, and the junction held 12 bases outside the gene matches. This CDR3 is built from 18 residues. CDR3 in DNA: TGCGCCAGCAGGCGCCGGGACAGGGGACTTTCTAGCACAGATACGCAGTATTTT. This encodes CASRRRDRGLSSTDTQYF.

CDR3 coding DNA: TGTGCCAGCAGCCTGACAGGGGCTGGAAACACCATATATTTT. It specifies CASSLTGAGNTIYF. The genes are TRBV6-6 and TRBJ1-3; 8 bases line up with TRBD1. Germline V lookup: CDR1 MNHNY, CDR2 SVGAGI (reference sequence). CDR3 length equals 14 residues. Trimming at V came to 6 bases and at J to 2 bases, leaving 3 bases not matched to a gene.

V and J are TRBV7-2 and TRBJ2-7; tentative D call: TRBD2 (7 bases). Germline values: CDR1 SGHTA, CDR2 FQGNSA. The V and J ends lost 0 bases and 6 bases respectively, with 21 bases between them. This CDR3 is 17 amino acids long. The CDR3 DNA follows: TGTGCCAGCAGCTTAGCGATTGGGGGGGGCCCCTCTCGCGAGCAGTACTTC. This gives the protein CASSLAIGGGPSREQYF. The complete variable domain, with remaining parts taken from reference TRBV7-2 and TRBJ2-7, reads GAGVSQSPSNKVTEKGKDVELRCDPISGHTALYWYRQSLGQGLEFLIYFQGNSAPDKSGLPSDRFSAERTGGSVSTLTIQRTQQEDSAVYLCASSLAIGGGPSREQYFGPGTRLTVT.

The rearrangement uses TRBV27 and TRBJ1-6; the match to TRBD1 covers 8 bases. Germline V gives CDR1 MNHEY, CDR2 SMNVEV (reference sequence). The junction had 8 bases not matched to a gene; V was cut back by 6 bases and J by 7 bases. The CDR3 runs 15 residues. The CDR3 region is CASRWTGTVNSPLHF. The CDR3 DNA follows: TGTGCCAGCAGATGGACAGGGACGGTGAATTCACCCCTCCACTTT.

This clone appeared a single time. The gene calls are TRBV24-1 and TRBJ2-1; TRBD2 matches at 8 bases. V was clipped by 3 bases and J by 15 bases; unmatched bases: 9. Per the germline V gene, CDR1 is KGHDR and CDR2 is SFDVKD. The CDR3 consists of 13 residues. CDR3 DNA sequence: TGTGCCACCAGTGATACCTTACAGCGGGGGCTGTTCTTC. It specifies CATSDTLQRGLFF.

The rearrangement links TRBV11-2 to TRBJ2-5; TRBD2 agrees at 12 bases. The CDR3 consists of 15 residues. Germline assignment: CDR1 SGHAT and CDR2 FQNNGV. The V segment lost 5 bases and the J segment 5 bases; nucleotides outside the gene matches: 6. Here the CDR3 reads CASSLAGGRGETQYF. The CDR3 region has the DNA TGTGCCAGCAGCCTAGCGGGGGGGAGAGGGGAGACCCAGTACTTC.

V is TRBV30 and J is TRBJ2-3, with TRBD1 matching 12 bases. Trimming cost V 1 base and J 5 bases; bases outside gene matches: 4. This CDR3 is built from 15 residues. Germline lookup yields CDR1 GTSNPN and CDR2 SVGIG (reference sequence). The CDR3 loop reads CAWSAGTGGLDTQYF. The CDR3, as DNA: TGTGCCTGGAGTGCTGGGACAGGGGGCTTAGATACGCAGTATTTT.

This CDR3 is CASNPPIGRGQYF. In DNA form, the CDR3 reads TGTGCCAGCAACCCTCCCATTGGGCGGGGGCAGTACTTC. The chain has TRBV5-5 and TRBJ2-7; the D gene is possibly TRBD2 (6 bases). The CDR3 has 13 residues. Germline lookup yields CDR1 SGHKS and CDR2 YYEKEE (reference sequence). Trimming took 6 bases from V and 9 from J, leaving 19 bases between them.

This clone was seen once. The chain is built from TRBV14 and TRBJ1-2; D remains ambiguous. Germline V CDR1 and CDR2: SGHDN, FVKESK. V was pared by 4 bases and J by 7 bases, with 13 bases between. The CDR3 has 13 amino acids. The CDR3 sequence is CASSPGGAFGYTF. The CDR3, as DNA: TGTGCCAGCAGCCCGGGAGGCGCCTTTGGCTACACCTTC.

The chain links TRBV15 to TRBJ2-7; 9 nucleotides agree with TRBD1. CDR3 size: 13 residues. Germline trimming cut 3 bases from V and 7 bases from J; bases unmatched to any gene: 4. Germline V gene data show CDR1 as LNHNV and CDR2 as YYDKDF (reference sequence). CDR3 bases: TGTGCCACCAGCAGGGACAGGGGTCGTGAGCAGTACTTC. It is translated as CATSRDRGREQYF.

V and J are TRBV10-3 and TRBJ1-4; weak D call: TRBD1 (5 bases). V lost 6 bases and J 7 bases, leaving 18 bases between the germline ends. Germline CDR1 ENHRY, CDR2 SYGVKD. The CDR3 consists of 15 residues. This CDR3 reads CAIRDGGKGGEKLFF. CDR3 DNA: TGTGCCATCAGGGACGGGGGAAAGGGTGGTGAAAAACTGTTTTTT.

The chain links TRBV3-1 (or the pseudogene TRBV3-2) to TRBJ2-1; no clear D gene. Trimming left V 1 base short and J 7 bases short, with 5 bases between. The germline V gene encodes CDR1 LGHDT and CDR2 YNNKEL (reference sequence). The CDR3 contains 12 residues. In DNA form, the CDR3 reads TGTGCCAGCAGCCAAGGAGTGAATGAGCAGTTCTTC. Its translation: CASSQGVNEQFF.

The chain links TRBV3-1 (or the pseudogene TRBV3-2) to TRBJ2-2; TRBD1 matches 11 bases. The CDR3 is made up of 17 amino acids. J gave up 2 bases and V 0 bases, and 2 bases lay outside the gene matches. The germline CDR1 and CDR2 sequences are LGHDT and YNNKEL (reference sequence). CDR3 protein: CASSQEWTGGNTGELFF. In DNA, the CDR3 is TGTGCCAGCAGCCAAGAGTGGACAGGGGGCAACACCGGGGAGCTGTTTTTT.

Concerning this clone itself: The sample carries other DNA sequences with the same CDR3. V and J are TRBV29-1 and TRBJ1-1; possible D gene TRBD1, 5 bases. The CDR3 has 12 residues. Germline CDR1 reads SQVTM; CDR2 reads ANQGSEA. Trimming stripped 4 bases from V and 1 base from J, with 7 bases between. The DNA for the CDR3 is TGCAGCGTTGGGCAGGGGAACACTGAAGCTTTCTTT. Its translation is CSVGQGNTEAFF.

This chain connects TRBV11-2 to TRBJ2-3; D remains unclear. V gave up 5 bases and J gave up 3 bases, with 3 bases separating them. The CDR3 is 11 amino acids. The V gene's germline CDR1 is SGHAT and CDR2 FQNNGV. The CDR3 sequence is CASSPTDTQYF. The CDR3 DNA follows: TGTGCCAGCAGCCCGACAGATACGCAGTATTTT.